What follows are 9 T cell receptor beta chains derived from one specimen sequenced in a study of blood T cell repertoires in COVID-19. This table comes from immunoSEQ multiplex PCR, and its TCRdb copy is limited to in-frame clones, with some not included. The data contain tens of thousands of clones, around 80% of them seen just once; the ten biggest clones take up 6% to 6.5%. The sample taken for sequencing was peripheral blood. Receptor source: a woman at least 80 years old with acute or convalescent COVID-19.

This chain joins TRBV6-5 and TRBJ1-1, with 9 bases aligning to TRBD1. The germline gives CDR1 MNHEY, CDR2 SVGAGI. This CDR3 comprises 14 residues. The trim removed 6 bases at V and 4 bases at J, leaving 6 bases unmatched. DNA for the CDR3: TGTGCCAGCAGCCGACAGGGGGTGGGCACTGAAGCTTTCTTT. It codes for CASSRQGVGTEAFF.

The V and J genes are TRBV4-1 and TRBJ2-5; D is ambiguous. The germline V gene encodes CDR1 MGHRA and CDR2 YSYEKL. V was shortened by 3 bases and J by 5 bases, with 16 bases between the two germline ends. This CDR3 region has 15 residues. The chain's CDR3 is CASSHPGSKAETQYF. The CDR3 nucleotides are TGCGCCAGCAGCCATCCCGGGTCCAAAGCGGAGACCCAGTACTTC.

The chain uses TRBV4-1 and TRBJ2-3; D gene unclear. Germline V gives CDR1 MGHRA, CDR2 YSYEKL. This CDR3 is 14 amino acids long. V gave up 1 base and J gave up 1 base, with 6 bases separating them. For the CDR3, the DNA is TGCGCCAGCAGCCAAGTTTCGGGCACAGATACGCAGTATTTT. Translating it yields CASSQVSGTDTQYF.

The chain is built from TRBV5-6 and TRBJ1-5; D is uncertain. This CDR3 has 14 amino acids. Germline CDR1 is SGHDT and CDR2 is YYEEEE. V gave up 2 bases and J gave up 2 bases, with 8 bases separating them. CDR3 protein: CASSLRHGNQPQHF. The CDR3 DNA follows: TGTGCCAGCAGCTTACGACATGGCAATCAGCCCCAGCATTTT.

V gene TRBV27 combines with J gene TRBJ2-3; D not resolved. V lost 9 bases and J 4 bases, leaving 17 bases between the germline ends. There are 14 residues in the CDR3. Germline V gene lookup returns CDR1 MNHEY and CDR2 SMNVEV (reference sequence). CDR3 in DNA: TGTGCCAGAAGAGGCCTCATCCGCGCAGATACGCAGTATTTT. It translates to CARRGLIRADTQYF.

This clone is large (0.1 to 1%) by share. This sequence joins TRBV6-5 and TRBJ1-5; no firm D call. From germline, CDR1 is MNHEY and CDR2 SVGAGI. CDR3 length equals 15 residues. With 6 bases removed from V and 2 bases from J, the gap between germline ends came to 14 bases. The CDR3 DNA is TGTGCCAGCAGCGTCGGGAGGGTAGGCAATCAGCCCCAGCATTTT. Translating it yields CASSVGRVGNQPQHF.

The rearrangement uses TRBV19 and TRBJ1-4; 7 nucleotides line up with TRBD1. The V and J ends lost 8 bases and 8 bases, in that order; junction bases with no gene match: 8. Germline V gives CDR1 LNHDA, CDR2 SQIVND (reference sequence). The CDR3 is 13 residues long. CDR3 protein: CASAQGTGEKLFF. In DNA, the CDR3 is TGTGCCAGTGCACAGGGGACGGGGGAAAAACTGTTTTTT.

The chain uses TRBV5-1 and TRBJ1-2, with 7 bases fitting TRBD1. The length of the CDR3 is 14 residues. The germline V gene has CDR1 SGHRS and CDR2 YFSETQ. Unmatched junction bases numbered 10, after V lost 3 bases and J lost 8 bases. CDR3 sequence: CASSSSGQDIGYTF. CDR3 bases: TGCGCCAGCAGCTCCTCCGGACAGGATATAGGCTACACCTTC.

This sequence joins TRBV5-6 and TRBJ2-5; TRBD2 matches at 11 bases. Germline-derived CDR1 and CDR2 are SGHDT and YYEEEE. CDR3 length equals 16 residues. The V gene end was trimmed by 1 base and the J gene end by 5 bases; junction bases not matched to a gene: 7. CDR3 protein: CASSLYSGGAEETQYF. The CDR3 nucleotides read TGTGCCAGCAGCTTGTATAGCGGGGGGGCCGAGGAGACCCAGTACTTC.